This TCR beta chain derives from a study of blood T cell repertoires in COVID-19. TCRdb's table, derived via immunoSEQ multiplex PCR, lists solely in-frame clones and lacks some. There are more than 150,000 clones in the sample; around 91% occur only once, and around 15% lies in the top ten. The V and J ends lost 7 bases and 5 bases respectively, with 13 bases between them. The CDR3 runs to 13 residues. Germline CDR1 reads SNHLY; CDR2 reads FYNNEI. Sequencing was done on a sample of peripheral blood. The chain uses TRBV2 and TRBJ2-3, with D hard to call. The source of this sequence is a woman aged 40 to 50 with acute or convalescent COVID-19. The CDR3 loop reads CASTLLSIDTQYF. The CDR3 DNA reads TGTGCCAGCACGCTACTATCCATAGATACGCAGTATTTT.